A selection of T cell receptor beta chains follows, all from one sample in a study of T cells in Graves' hyperthyroidism and ophthalmopathy. Using its own MiXCR run on the multiplex PCR reads, TCRdb lists one record per CDR3 protein. In the table there are about 710,000 distinct CDR3 sequences, about 17% of which are singletons. Material: blood. These TCRs come from a man between 18 and 35 years old with Graves' hyperthyroidism. Both conserved end residues are part of each CDR3. The D gene is left open where the match is weak. Size is omitted from some rows. Given values are once, few, many or a class for expanded clones.

cdr3_aa cdr3_nt j_call d_call v_call clone_size
CSDGGQGIYNEQFF TGCAGCGACGGGGGACAGGGGATATACAATGAGCAGTTCTTC TRBJ2-1 TRBD1 TRBV29-1 NA
CASSLGRSWDTDTQYF TGTGCCAGCAGCTTAGGCCGATCGTGGGACACAGATACGCAGTATTTT TRBJ2-3 NA TRBV7-2 NA
CASSSRTGDTEAFF TGTGCCAGCAGTTCCCGGACAGGGGACACTGAAGCTTTCTTT TRBJ1-1 TRBD1 TRBV12-3/TRBV12-4 many
CASSYSSNRGELFF TGTGCCAGCAGTTACTCGAGTAACCGCGGGGAGCTGTTTTTT TRBJ2-2 NA TRBV6-5 NA
CASSLRSSYGYTF TGTGCCAGCAGTTTAAGGTCCTCCTATGGCTACACCTTC TRBJ1-2 NA TRBV27 NA
CASSPLSDALRHTF TGTGCCAGCAGCCCACTGAGTGACGCTCTTCGTCACACCTTC TRBJ1-2 NA TRBV28 few
CASSLDGRLNEQFF TGCGCCAGCAGCTTGGACGGGAGGTTAAATGAGCAGTTCTTC TRBJ2-1 TRBD2 TRBV5-1 many
CASSQAARQLAGDGDTGELFF TGTGCCAGCAGCCAGGCGGCTAGGCAGTTGGCGGGAGATGGGGACACCGGGGAGCTGTTTTTT TRBJ2-2 TRBD2 TRBV3-1 few
CASSPPSTSTDTQYF TGTGCCAGCAGCCCGCCTTCCACTAGCACAGATACGCAGTATTTT TRBJ2-3 NA TRBV7-9 few
CASSLGASAGDTQYF TGTGCCAGCAGTCTTGGAGCTAGCGCTGGAGATACGCAGTATTTT TRBJ2-3 NA TRBV28 many
CASSLALTASYGYTF TGTGCCAGCAGCTTAGCTCTGACTGCTTCTTATGGCTACACCTTC TRBJ1-2 NA TRBV7-2 few
CASRGGSNTGELFF TGTGCCAGCAGGGGGGGTAGCAACACCGGGGAGCTGTTTTTT TRBJ2-2 NA TRBV12-3/TRBV12-4 many
CASSQGFNEQFF TGTGCCAGCAGTCAGGGGTTCAATGAGCAGTTCTTC TRBJ2-1 NA TRBV6-2/TRBV6-3 many
CGSRAEDQPQHF TGTGGCAGCAGAGCAGAGGATCAGCCCCAGCATTTT TRBJ1-5 NA TRBV2 NA
CASRSDVEQYF TGTGCCAGCAGGTCGGACGTCGAGCAGTACTTC TRBJ2-7 NA TRBV6-2/TRBV6-3 NA
CASSGTGFSYEQYF TGTGCCAGCAGTGGGACAGGGTTTTCTTACGAGCAGTACTTC TRBJ2-7 TRBD1 TRBV6-1 NA
CASSQRWGGMHSSYNEQFF TGCGCCAGCAGCCAAAGATGGGGAGGAATGCATAGCTCCTACAATGAGCAGTTCTTC TRBJ2-1 NA TRBV4-1 few
CASSQDSGTQNIQYF TGTGCCAGCAGCCAAGATTCCGGGACACAAAACATTCAGTACTTC TRBJ2-4 NA TRBV4-2 NA
CASSFSGRAGYLDEQYF TGTGCCAGCAGCTTCTCCGGGAGGGCCGGGTATTTGGACGAGCAGTACTTC TRBJ2-7 TRBD2 TRBV6-2/TRBV6-3 few
CASSSLGVASQETQYF TGCGCCAGCAGCTCCCTCGGGGTTGCTAGCCAAGAGACCCAGTACTTC TRBJ2-5 NA TRBV5-1 NA
CSARRSRQGTHEQYF TGCAGTGCTAGAAGGTCCCGACAGGGTACCCACGAGCAGTACTTC TRBJ2-7 TRBD1 TRBV20-1 many
CASTNDRATGELFF TGTGCCAGCACCAATGACAGGGCTACCGGGGAGCTGTTTTTT TRBJ2-2 TRBD1 TRBV6-1 few
CSVAPGLASYNEQFF TGCAGCGTAGCGCCGGGACTAGCCTCCTACAATGAGCAGTTCTTC TRBJ2-1 TRBD2 TRBV29-1 NA
CSARDRRVTYNEQFF TGCAGTGCTAGAGATCGGCGGGTGACCTACAATGAGCAGTTCTTC TRBJ2-1 NA TRBV20-1 many
CSAPPLAGGPLNEQFF TGCAGTGCTCCCCCTCTAGCGGGAGGTCCCCTCAATGAGCAGTTCTTC TRBJ2-1 TRBD2 TRBV20-1 many
CASSEGTGLDEQFF TGTGCCAGCAGCGAAGGGACGGGGTTGGACGAGCAGTTCTTC TRBJ2-1 NA TRBV9 NA
CASSLLRGQYNEQFF TGTGCCAGCAGCTTGTTGAGGGGGCAGTACAATGAGCAGTTCTTC TRBJ2-1 TRBD1 TRBV7-9 NA
CSAGGNTIYF TGCAGCGCTGGTGGAAACACCATATATTTT TRBJ1-3 NA TRBV29-1 NA
CATKQRGIGNTEAFF TGTGCCACCAAGCAGAGGGGGATAGGAAACACTGAAGCTTTCTTT TRBJ1-1 NA TRBV2 NA
CASSQDYGRRPTYEQYF TGCGCCAGCAGCCAAGATTACGGAAGAAGGCCTACCTACGAGCAGTACTTC TRBJ2-7 NA TRBV4-3 few
CASSGRQLGAAEQYF TGTGCCAGCAGCGGACGACAGCTCGGAGCGGCCGAGCAGTACTTC TRBJ2-7 NA TRBV28 many
CASNADRADSSGANVLTF TGTGCCAGTAACGCGGACAGGGCGGATTCCTCTGGGGCCAACGTCCTGACTTTC TRBJ2-6 TRBD1 TRBV19 NA
CASSPIRSPANEQFF TGTGCCAGCTCACCCATAAGGTCCCCGGCAAATGAGCAGTTCTTC TRBJ2-1 NA TRBV18 few
CASSHPGVASYEQYF TGCGCCAGCAGCCACCCCGGGGTAGCCTCCTACGAGCAGTACTTC TRBJ2-7 NA TRBV4-1 few
CASSYGQVTYEQYF TGTGCCAGCAGTTACGGGCAGGTCACCTACGAGCAGTACTTC TRBJ2-7 NA TRBV6-2/TRBV6-3 many
CASAGGTANTGELFF TGTGCCAGCGCCGGAGGGACGGCGAACACCGGGGAGCTGTTTTTT TRBJ2-2 NA TRBV18 few
CSAFGSSYEQYF TGCAGTGCTTTCGGAAGCTCCTACGAGCAGTACTTC TRBJ2-7 NA TRBV20-1 many
CASKAGPEAFF TGTGCCAGCAAGGCCGGGCCTGAAGCTTTCTTT TRBJ1-1 NA TRBV6-1 NA
CASSNGINEQFF TGTGCCAGCAGCAACGGGATCAATGAGCAGTTCTTC TRBJ2-1 NA TRBV7-9 many
CSASPALGNQPQHF TGCAGTGCTTCCCCGGCGCTGGGCAATCAGCCCCAGCATTTT TRBJ1-5 NA TRBV20-1 many
CSVLNRRVGYTF TGCAGTGTTCTCAACAGGAGGGTTGGCTACACCTTC TRBJ1-2 NA TRBV20-1 NA
CASSGEGAQGAQYF TGCGCCAGCAGCGGGGAGGGGGCCCAAGGAGCCCAGTACTTC TRBJ2-5 NA TRBV5-1 NA
CASSQEEWEQYF TGCGCCAGCAGCCAAGAGGAGTGGGAGCAGTATTTT TRBJ2-3 NA TRBV4-1 NA
CASSLGTPGHEQYF TGTGCCAGCAGTTTAGGGACACCAGGCCACGAGCAGTACTTC TRBJ2-7 NA TRBV12-3/TRBV12-4 many
CRGAGREGTEAFF TGCAGGGGGGCGGGGAGGGAAGGGACTGAAGCTTTCTTT TRBJ1-1 NA TRBV20-1 many
CASSFVALSSYEQYF TGTGCCAGCAGTTTCGTAGCACTGAGCTCCTACGAGCAGTACTTC TRBJ2-7 NA TRBV27 NA
CAWGDRTYEQYF TGTGCCTGGGGTGACAGAACCTACGAGCAGTACTTC TRBJ2-7 NA TRBV30 NA
CSANRAGNEQFF TGCAGTGCTAACAGGGCGGGGAATGAGCAGTTCTTC TRBJ2-1 NA TRBV20-1 NA
CSARDRMRFGETQYF TGCAGTGCTAGGGACAGGATGAGGTTCGGAGAGACCCAGTACTTC TRBJ2-5 TRBD1 TRBV20-1 many
CSARLQRRGPSSPQYF TGCAGTGCTAGACTCCAACGGCGGGGTCCGTCGTCTCCGCAGTACTTC TRBJ2-7 NA TRBV20-1 NA
CASSQENMNTEAFF TGCGCCAGCAGCCAAGAGAACATGAACACTGAAGCTTTCTTT TRBJ1-1 NA TRBV4-3 few
CASSLKVGPLGTEAFF TGTGCCAGCAGCCTGAAAGTAGGGCCTTTGGGCACTGAAGCTTTCTTT TRBJ1-1 NA TRBV11-2 many
CASSLGLAKNIQYF TGTGCCAGCAGCCTGGGGTTGGCCAAAAACATTCAGTACTTC TRBJ2-4 NA TRBV7-2 many
CASSLFAGASYNEQFF TGTGCCAGCAGTTTATTCGCGGGTGCCTCCTACAATGAGCAGTTCTTC TRBJ2-1 NA TRBV27 NA
CASSPRTSGSSREQFF TGTGCCAGCTCGCCCCGGACTAGCGGGAGTTCCCGCGAGCAGTTCTTC TRBJ2-1 TRBD2 TRBV18 few
CASSPQGAGTYNEQFF TGTGCCAGCTCACCGCAGGGGGCTGGGACCTACAATGAGCAGTTCTTC TRBJ2-1 TRBD1 TRBV18 many
CSARESGPDPYEQYF TGCAGTGCTAGAGAAAGCGGGCCGGACCCCTACGAGCAGTACTTC TRBJ2-7 NA TRBV20-1 NA
CASSVVPGGAGANVLTF TGTGCCAGCAGCGTAGTGCCAGGGGGCGCCGGGGCCAACGTCCTGACTTTC TRBJ2-6 TRBD1 TRBV9 few